This TCR beta chain was sequenced for a study of identical twins. CDR1 MDHEN and CDR2 SYDVKM come from the germline V gene. Unmatched junction bases numbered 9, after V lost 7 bases and J lost 5 bases. The CDR3 is 14 amino acids. TCRdb called the 5' RACE reads again in MiXCR, with one record for every CDR3 protein. Counted here are 450,000 or so distinct CDR3 sequences, more than 13% occurring once; the ten biggest clones make up around 0.48%. In addition, the sample was reused for a study of yellow fever vaccine responses in identical twins.

This clonotype was obtained from a young woman in good health. Sequenced: CD4+ T cells sorted from blood. The chain is built from TRBV28 and TRBJ2-5; 8 bases are shared with TRBD1. CDR3 residues: CASTFDRGLETQYF. CDR3 DNA sequence: TGTGCCAGCACCTTCGACAGGGGTTTGGAGACCCAGTACTTC.